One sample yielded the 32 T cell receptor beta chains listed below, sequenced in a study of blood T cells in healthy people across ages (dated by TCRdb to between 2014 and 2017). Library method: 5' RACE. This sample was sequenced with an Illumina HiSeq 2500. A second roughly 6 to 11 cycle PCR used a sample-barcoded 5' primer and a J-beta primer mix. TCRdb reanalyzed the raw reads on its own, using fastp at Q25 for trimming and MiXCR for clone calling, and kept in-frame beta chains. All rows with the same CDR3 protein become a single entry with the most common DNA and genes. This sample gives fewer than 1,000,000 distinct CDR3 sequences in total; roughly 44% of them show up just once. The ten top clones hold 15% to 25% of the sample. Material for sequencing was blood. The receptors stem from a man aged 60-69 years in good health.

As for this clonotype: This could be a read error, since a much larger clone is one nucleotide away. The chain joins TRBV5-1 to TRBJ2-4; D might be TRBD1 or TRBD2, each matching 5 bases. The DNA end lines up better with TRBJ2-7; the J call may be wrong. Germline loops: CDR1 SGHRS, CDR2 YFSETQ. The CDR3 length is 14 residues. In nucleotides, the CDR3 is TGCGCCAGCAAGGTAGGGACGGCATCCGACGAGCAGTACTTC. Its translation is CASKVGTASDEQYF.

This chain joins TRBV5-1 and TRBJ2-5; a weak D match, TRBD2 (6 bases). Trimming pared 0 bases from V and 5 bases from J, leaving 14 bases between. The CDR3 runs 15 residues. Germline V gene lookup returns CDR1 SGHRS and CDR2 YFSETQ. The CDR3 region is CASSLASRDGETQYF. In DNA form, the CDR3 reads TGCGCCAGCAGCTTGGCGTCGCGGGACGGGGAGACCCAGTACTTC.

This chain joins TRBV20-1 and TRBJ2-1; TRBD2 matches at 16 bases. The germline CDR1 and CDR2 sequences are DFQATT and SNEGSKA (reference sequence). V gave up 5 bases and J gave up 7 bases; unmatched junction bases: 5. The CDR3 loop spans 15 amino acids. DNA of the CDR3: TGCAGTGCTCTGGGACTAGCGGGGGGGCTGAATGAGCAGTTCTTC. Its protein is CSALGLAGGLNEQFF.

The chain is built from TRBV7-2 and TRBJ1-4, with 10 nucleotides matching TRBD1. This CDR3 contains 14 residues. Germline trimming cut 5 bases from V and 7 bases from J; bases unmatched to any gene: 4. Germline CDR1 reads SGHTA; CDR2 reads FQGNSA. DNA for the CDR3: TGTGCCAGCAGCAGGGACAGGGGAGCTGAAAAACTGTTTTTT. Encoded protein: CASSRDRGAEKLFF.

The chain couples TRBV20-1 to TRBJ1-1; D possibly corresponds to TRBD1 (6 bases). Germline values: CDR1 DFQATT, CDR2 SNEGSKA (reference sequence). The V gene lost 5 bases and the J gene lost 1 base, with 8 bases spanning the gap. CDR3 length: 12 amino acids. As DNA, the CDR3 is TGCAGTGCTGACAGGTCGAACACTGAAGCTTTCTTT. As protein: CSADRSNTEAFF.

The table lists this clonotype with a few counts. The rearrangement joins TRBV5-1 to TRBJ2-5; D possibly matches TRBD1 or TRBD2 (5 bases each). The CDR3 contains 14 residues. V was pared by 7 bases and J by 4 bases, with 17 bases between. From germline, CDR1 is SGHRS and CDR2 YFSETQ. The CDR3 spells CASGWGRGRETQYF. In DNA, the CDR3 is TGCGCCAGCGGTTGGGGAAGGGGACGAGAGACCCAGTACTTC.

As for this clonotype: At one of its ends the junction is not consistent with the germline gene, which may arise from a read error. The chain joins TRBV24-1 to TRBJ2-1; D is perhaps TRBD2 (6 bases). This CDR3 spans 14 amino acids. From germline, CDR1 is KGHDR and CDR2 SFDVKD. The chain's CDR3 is CATGTDTNYNEQFF. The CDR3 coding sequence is TGCGCCACCGGGACTGACACGAACTACAATGAGCAGTTCTTC.

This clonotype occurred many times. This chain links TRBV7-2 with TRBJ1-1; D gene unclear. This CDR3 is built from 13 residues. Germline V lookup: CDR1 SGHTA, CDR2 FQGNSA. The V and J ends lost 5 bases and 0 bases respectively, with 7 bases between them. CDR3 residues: CASSPGMNTEAFF. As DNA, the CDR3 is TGTGCCAGCAGCCCCGGGATGAACACTGAAGCTTTCTTT.

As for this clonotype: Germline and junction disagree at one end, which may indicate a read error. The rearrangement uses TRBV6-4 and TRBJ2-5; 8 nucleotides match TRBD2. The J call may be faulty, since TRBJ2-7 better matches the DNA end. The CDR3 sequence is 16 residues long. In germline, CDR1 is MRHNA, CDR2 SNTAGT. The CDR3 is CASRDSKRGGLYEQYF. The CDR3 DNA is TGTGCCAGCCGTGACTCGAAACGGGGGGGGCTGTACGAGCAGTACTTC.

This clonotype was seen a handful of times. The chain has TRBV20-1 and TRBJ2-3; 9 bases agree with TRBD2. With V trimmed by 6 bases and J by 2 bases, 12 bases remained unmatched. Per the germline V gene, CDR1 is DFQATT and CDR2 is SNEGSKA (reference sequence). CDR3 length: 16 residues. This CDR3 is CSAQDLLAGSTDTQYF. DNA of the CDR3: TGCAGTGCCCAGGACCTTCTAGCGGGGTCCACAGATACGCAGTATTTT.

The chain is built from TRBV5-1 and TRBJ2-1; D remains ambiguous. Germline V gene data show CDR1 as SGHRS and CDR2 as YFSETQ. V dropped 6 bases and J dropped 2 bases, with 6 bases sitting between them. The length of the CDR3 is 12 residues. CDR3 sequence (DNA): TGCGCCAGCACCTCCACCTACAATGAGCAGTTCTTC. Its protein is CASTSTYNEQFF.

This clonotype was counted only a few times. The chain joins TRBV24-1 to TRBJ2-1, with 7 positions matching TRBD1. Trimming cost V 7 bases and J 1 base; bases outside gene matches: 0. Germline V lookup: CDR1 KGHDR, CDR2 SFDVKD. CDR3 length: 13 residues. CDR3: CATRDRSYNEQFF. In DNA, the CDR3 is TGTGCCACCAGGGACAGGTCCTACAATGAGCAGTTCTTC.

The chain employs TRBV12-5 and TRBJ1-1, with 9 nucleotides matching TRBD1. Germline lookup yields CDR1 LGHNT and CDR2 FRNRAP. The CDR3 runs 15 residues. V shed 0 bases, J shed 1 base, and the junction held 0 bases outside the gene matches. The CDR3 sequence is CASGLVDRGNTEAFF. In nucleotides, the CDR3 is TGTGCTAGTGGTTTGGTGGACAGGGGGAACACTGAAGCTTTCTTT. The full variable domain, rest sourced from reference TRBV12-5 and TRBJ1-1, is DARVTQTPRHKVTEMGQEVTMRCQPILGHNTVFWYRQTMMQGLELLAYFRNRAPLDDSGMPKDRFSAEMPDATLATLKIQPSEPRDSAVYFCASGLVDRGNTEAFFGQGTRLTVV.

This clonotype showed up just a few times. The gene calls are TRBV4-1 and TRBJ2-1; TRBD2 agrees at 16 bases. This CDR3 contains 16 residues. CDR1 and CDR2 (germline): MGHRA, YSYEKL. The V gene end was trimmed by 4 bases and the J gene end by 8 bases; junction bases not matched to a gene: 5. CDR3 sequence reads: CASSPMGLAGGHEQFF. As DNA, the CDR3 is TGCGCCAGCAGCCCGATGGGACTAGCGGGGGGGCATGAGCAGTTCTTC.

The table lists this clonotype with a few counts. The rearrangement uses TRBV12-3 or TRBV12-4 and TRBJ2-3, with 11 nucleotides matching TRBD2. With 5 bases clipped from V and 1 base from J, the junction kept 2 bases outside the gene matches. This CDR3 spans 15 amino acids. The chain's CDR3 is CASSASGGRTDTQYF. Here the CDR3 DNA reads TGTGCCAGCAGTGCTAGCGGGGGGCGCACAGATACGCAGTATTTT.

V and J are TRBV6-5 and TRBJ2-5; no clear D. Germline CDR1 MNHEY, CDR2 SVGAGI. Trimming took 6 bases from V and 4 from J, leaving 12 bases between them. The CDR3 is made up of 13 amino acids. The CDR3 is CASSSSRVETQYF. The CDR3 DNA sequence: TGTGCCAGCAGCTCGTCTAGAGTAGAGACCCAGTACTTC.

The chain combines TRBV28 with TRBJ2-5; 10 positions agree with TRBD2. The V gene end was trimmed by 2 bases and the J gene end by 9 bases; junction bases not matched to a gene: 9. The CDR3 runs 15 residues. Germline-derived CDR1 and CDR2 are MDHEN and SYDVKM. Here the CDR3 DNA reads TGTGCCAGCAGTTTAACCACTAGCGGGGTCTGGGCCCAGTACTTC. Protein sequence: CASSLTTSGVWAQYF.

CDR3 region: CASSIVGGLYNEQFF. CDR3 coding DNA: TGTGCCAGCAGCATTGTGGGGGGGCTATACAATGAGCAGTTCTTC. The V gene is TRBV21-1, the J gene TRBJ2-1; the D segment call TRBD1 is taken from the table without a DNA check. TRBV21-1 is a documented pseudogene. CDR3 length: 15 residues.

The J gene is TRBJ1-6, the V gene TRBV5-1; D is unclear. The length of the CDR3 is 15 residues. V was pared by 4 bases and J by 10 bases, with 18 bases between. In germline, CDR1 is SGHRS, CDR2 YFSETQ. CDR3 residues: CASSRGPPGRSPLHF. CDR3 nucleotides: TGCGCCAGCAGCCGCGGGCCCCCTGGACGATCACCCCTCCACTTT.

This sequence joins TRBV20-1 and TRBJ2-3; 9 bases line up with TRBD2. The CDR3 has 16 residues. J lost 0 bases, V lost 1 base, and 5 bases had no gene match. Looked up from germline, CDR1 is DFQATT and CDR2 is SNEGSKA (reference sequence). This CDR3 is CSARAIAGGSTDTQYF. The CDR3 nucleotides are TGCAGTGCTAGAGCAATCGCGGGGGGGAGCACAGATACGCAGTATTTT.

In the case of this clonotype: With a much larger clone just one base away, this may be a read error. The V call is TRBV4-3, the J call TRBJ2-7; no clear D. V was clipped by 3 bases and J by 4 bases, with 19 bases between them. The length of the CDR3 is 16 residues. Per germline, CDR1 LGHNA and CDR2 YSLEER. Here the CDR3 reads CASSHPRPQDGYEQYF. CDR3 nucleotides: TGCGCCAGCAGCCACCCGAGACCGCAGGATGGTTACGAGCAGTACTTC.

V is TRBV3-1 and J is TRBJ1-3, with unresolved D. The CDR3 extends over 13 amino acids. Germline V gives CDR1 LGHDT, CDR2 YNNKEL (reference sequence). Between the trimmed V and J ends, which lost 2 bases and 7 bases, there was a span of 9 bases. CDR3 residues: CASSQISRNTIYF. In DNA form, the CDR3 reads TGTGCCAGCAGCCAAATATCGAGGAACACCATATATTTT. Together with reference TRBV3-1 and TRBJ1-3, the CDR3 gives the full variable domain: DTAVSQTPKYLVTQMGNDKSIKCEQNLGHDTMYWYKQDSKKFLKIMFSYNNKELIINETVPNRFSPKSPDKAHLNLHINSLELGDSAVYFCASSQISRNTIYFGEGSWLTVV.

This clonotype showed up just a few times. The chain's CDR3 is CSARDQNRGANQPQHF. CDR3 coding DNA: TGCAGTGCTAGAGATCAGAACAGGGGGGCCAATCAGCCCCAGCATTTT. The chain employs TRBV20-1 and TRBJ1-5; the match to TRBD1 covers 8 bases. Looked up from germline, CDR1 is DFQATT and CDR2 is SNEGSKA (reference sequence). The V and J ends lost 0 bases and 3 bases, in that order; junction bases with no gene match: 7. This CDR3 contains 16 residues.

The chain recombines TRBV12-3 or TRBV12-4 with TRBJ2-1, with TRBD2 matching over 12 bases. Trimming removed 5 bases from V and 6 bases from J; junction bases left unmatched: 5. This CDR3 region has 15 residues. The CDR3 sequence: CASSRGLAGFNEQFF. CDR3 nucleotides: TGTGCCAGCAGTCGCGGACTAGCGGGGTTCAATGAGCAGTTCTTC.

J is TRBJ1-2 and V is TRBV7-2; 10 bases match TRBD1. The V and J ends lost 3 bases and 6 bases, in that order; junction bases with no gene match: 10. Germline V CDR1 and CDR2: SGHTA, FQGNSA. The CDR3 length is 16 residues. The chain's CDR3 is CASSFPRVGTGDGYTF. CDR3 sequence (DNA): TGTGCCAGCAGCTTTCCCCGGGTAGGGACAGGGGATGGCTACACCTTC.

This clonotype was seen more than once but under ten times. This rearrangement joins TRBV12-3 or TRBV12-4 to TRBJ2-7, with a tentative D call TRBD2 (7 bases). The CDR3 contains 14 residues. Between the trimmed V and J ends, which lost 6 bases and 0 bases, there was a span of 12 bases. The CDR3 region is CASRGRGASYEQYF. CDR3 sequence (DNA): TGTGCCAGCAGAGGGAGGGGGGCCTCCTACGAGCAGTACTTC.

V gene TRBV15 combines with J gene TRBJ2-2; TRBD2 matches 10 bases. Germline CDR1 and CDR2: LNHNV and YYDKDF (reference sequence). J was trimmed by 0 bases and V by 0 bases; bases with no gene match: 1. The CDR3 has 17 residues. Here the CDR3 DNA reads TGTGCCACCAGCAGAGATCTAGCGGGGGCGAACACCGGGGAGCTGTTTTTT. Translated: CATSRDLAGANTGELFF.

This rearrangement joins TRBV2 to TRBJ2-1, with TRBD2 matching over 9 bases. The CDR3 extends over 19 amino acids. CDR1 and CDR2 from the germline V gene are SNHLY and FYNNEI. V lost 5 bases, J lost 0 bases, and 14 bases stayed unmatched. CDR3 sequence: CASSPSRFSGGISYNEQFF. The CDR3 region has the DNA TGTGCCAGCAGTCCTTCCCGCTTTAGCGGGGGTATCTCCTACAATGAGCAGTTCTTC.

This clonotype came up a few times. CDR3 DNA sequence: TGTGCCAGCAGCTTTGACAATGGAGAGACCCAGTACTTC. Protein product: CASSFDNGETQYF. The chain combines TRBV7-2 with TRBJ2-5; D unclear. CDR3 length equals 13 residues. V lost 3 bases to trimming and J lost 4 bases, with 9 bases between them. CDR1 and CDR2 (germline): SGHTA, FQGNSA.

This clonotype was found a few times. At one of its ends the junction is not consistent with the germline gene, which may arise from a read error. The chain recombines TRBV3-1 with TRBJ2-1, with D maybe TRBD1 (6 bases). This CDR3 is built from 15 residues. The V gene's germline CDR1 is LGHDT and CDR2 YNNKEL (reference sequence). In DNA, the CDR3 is TGTGCCAGCAAAGGGGGAACTCGCTCCTTCAATGAGCAGTTCTTC. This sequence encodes CASKGGTRSFNEQFF.

CDR3 DNA: TGCAGCTTGAGGACAGGATCCTACAATGAGCAGTTCTTC. Translating it yields CSLRTGSYNEQFF. This rearrangement joins TRBV29-1 to TRBJ2-1; 7 bases line up with TRBD1. From germline, CDR1 is SQVTM and CDR2 ANQGSEA. This CDR3 has 13 residues. The V and J ends lost 8 bases and 1 base, in that order; junction bases with no gene match: 5.

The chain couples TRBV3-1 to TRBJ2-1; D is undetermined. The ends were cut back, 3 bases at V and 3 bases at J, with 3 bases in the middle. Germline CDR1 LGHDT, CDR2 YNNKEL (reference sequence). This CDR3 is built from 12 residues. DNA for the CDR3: TGTGCCAGCAGCCACCGCTACAATGAGCAGTTCTTC. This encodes CASSHRYNEQFF.